This T cell receptor (beta chain) emerged from a study of blood T cells in healthy people across ages. Germline V CDR1 and CDR2: DFQATT, SNEGSKA (reference sequence). This CDR3 spans 14 amino acids. The junction had 5 bases not matched to a gene; V was cut back by 6 bases and J by 1 base. A second PCR, run for about 7 to 12 cycles, used a sample-barcoded 5' primer plus a J-beta primer mix. TCRdb used MiXCR to reprocess the 5' RACE reads, holding one entry per CDR3 protein. The data show approximately 940,000 distinct CDR3 sequences, approximately 49% seen once. Study conclusions and caveats: The long-lived group displayed more naive CD4+ cells, plus higher diversity, than the aged donors did.

Investigators took around 11 milliliters of peripheral blood from every donor. Isolated PBMCs totaled at least 6.5 million in each sample. With each sample, at least 5 micrograms of total RNA were extracted. Of note for this clonotype: Its antigen is unidentified.

The sample consisted of blood. The clonotype comes from a man aged 25 to 45 in good health. J is TRBJ1-5 and V is TRBV20-1, with TRBD1 identical over 8 bases. The CDR3 spells CSATDRESNQPQHF. CDR3 in DNA: TGCAGTGCAACGGACAGGGAAAGCAATCAGCCCCAGCATTTT.